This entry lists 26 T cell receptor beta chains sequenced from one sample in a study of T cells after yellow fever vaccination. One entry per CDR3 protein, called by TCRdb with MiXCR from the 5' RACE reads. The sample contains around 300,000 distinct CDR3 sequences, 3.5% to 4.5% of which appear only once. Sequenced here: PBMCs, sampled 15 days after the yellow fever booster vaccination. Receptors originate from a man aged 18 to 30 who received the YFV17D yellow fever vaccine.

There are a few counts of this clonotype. The CDR3 nucleotides read TGCAGTGCTAGGGGCGGGACCGAACGAAGGGAGACCCAGTACTTC. It is translated as CSARGGTERRETQYF. The chain carries TRBV20-1 and TRBJ2-5; D may be TRBD2 (6 bases). Looked up from germline, CDR1 is DFQATT and CDR2 is SNEGSKA (reference sequence). V shed 3 bases and J shed 5 bases, with 19 bases lying between them. The CDR3 is 15 residues long.

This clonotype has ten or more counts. CDR3: CASSQEFPRRGYNEQFF. DNA of the CDR3: TGTGCCAGCAGCCAAGAATTCCCGCGGCGAGGTTACAATGAGCAGTTCTTC. The chain combines TRBV14 with TRBJ2-1, with no clear D. This CDR3 comprises 17 residues. Trimming took 0 bases from V and 4 from J, leaving 16 bases between them. Germline V gene data show CDR1 as SGHDN and CDR2 as FVKESK.

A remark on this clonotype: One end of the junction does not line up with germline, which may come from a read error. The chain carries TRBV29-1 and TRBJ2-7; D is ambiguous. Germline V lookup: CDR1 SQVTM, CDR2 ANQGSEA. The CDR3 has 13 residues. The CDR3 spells CSVGASYSYAQYF. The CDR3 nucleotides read TGCAGCGTTGGGGCAAGCTACTCCTACGCGCAGTACTTC.

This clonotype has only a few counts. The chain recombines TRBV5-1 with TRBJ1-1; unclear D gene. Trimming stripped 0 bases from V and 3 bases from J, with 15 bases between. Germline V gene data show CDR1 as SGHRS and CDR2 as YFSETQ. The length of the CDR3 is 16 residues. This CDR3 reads CASSLVGSGRDTEAFF. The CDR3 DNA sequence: TGCGCCAGCAGCTTGGTCGGCTCCGGGAGGGACACTGAAGCTTTCTTT.

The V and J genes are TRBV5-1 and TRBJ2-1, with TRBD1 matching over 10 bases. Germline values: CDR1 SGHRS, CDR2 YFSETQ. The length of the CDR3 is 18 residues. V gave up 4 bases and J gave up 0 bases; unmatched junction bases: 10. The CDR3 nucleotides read TGCGCCAGCAGCGCCCAAACCGGGACAGGGGCCTCCTACAATGAGCAGTTCTTC. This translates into CASSAQTGTGASYNEQFF.

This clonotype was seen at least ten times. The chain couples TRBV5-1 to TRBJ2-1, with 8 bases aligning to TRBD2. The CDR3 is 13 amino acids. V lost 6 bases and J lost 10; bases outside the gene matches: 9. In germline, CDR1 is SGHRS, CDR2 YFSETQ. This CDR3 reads CASIRRGGSEQFF. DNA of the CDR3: TGCGCCAGCATTCGTCGGGGGGGGTCCGAGCAGTTCTTC.

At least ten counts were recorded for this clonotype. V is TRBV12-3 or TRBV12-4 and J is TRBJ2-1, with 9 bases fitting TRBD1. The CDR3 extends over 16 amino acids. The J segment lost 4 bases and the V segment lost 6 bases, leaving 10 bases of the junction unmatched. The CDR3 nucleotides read TGTGCCAGCAGCCAAACCTACGACAGGGGGTACAATGAGCAGTTCTTC. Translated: CASSQTYDRGYNEQFF.

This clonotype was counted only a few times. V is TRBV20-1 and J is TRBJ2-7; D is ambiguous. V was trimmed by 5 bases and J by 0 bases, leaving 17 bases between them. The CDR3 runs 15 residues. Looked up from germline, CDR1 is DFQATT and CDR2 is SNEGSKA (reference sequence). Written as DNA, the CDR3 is TGCAGTGCTCCTGGGTATAGGGTTAACTCCTACGAGCAGTACTTC. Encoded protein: CSAPGYRVNSYEQYF.

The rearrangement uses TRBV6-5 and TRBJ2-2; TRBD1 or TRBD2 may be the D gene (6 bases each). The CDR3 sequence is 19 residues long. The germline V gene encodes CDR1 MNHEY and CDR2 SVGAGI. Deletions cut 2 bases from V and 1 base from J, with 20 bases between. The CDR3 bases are TGTGCCAGCAGTTACCCGCGGTGGAAGGGGGAGGTGAACACCGGGGAGCTGTTTTTT. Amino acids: CASSYPRWKGEVNTGELFF.

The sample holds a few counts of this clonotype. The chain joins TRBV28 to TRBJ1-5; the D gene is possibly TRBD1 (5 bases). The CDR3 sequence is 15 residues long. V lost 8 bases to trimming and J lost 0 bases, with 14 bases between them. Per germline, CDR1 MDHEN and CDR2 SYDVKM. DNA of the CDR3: TGTGCCAGCCACTATATTACAGGTAGCAATCAGCCCCAGCATTTT. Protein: CASHYITGSNQPQHF.

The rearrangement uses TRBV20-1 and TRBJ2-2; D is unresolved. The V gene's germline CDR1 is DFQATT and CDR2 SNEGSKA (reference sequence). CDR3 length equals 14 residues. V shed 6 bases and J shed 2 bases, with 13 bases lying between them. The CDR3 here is CSAKEPVNTGELFF. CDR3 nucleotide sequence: TGCAGTGCCAAGGAACCAGTAAACACCGGGGAGCTGTTTTTT.

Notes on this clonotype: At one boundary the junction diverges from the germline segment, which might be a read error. The CDR3 DNA follows: TGTGCCAGCAGCTTTTCGGAACTTGCGTACGGGCAGTACTTC. It specifies CASSFSELAYGQYF. The chain has TRBV5-5 and TRBJ2-7; D not certain. Looked up from germline, CDR1 is SGHKS and CDR2 is YYEKEE (reference sequence). The length of the CDR3 is 14 residues.

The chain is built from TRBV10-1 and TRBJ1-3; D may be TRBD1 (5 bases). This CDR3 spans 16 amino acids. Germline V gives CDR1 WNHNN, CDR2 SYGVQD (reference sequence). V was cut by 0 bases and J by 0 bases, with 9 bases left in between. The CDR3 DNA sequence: TGCGCCAGCAGTGAGTCGACAGCTAACTCTGGAAACACCATATATTTT. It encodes CASSESTANSGNTIYF.

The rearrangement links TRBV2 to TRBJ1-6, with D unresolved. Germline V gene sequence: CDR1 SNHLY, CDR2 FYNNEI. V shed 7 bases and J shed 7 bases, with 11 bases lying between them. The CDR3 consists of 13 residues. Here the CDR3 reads CASTAITNSPLHF. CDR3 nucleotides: TGTGCCAGCACGGCAATAACCAATTCACCCCTCCACTTT.

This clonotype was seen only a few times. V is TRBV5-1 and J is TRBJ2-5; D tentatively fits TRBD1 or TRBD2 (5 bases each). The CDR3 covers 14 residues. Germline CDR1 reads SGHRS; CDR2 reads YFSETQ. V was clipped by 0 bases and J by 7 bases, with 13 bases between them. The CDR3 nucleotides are TGCGCCAGCAGCTTGGATGGGGACGGAGGGACCCAGTACTTC. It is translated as CASSLDGDGGTQYF. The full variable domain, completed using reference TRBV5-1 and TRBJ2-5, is KAGVTQTPRYLIKTRGQQVTLSCSPISGHRSVSWYQQTPGQGLQFLFEYFSETQRNKGNFPGRFSGRQFSNSRSEMNVSTLELGDSALYLCASSLDGDGGTQYFGPGTRLLVL.

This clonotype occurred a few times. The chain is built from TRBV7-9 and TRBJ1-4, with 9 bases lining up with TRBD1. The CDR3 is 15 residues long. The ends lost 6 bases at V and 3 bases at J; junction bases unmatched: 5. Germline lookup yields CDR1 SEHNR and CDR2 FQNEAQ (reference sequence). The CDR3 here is CASSWDRASNEKLFF. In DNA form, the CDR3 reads TGTGCCAGCAGTTGGGACAGGGCGTCTAATGAAAAACTGTTTTTT.

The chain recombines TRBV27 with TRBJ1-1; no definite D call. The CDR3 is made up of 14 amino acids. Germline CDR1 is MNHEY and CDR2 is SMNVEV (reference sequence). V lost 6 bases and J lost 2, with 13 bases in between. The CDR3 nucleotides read TGTGCCAGCAGGAAAAATCGGTACAACACTGAAGCTTTCTTT. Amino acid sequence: CASRKNRYNTEAFF.

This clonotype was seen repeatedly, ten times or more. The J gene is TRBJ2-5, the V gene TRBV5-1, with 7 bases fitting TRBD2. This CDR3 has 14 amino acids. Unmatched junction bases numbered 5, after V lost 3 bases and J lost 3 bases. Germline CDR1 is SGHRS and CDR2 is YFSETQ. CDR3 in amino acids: CASSSGLVEETQYF. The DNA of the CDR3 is TGCGCCAGCAGCTCCGGACTAGTGGAAGAGACCCAGTACTTC.

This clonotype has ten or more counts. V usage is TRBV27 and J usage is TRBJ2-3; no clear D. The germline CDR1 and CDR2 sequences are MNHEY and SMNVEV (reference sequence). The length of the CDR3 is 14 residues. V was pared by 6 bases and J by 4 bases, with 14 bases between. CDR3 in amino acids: CASSLVGGADTQYF. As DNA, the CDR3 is TGTGCCAGCAGCTTAGTTGGCGGTGCAGATACGCAGTATTTT.

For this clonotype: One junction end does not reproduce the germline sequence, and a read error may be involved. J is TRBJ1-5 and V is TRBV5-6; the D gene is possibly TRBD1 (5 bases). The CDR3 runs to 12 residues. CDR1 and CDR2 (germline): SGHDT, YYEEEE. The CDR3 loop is CASTLGGQPQHF. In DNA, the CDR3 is TGTGCCAGCACCTTGGGGGGGCAGCCCCAGCATTTT.

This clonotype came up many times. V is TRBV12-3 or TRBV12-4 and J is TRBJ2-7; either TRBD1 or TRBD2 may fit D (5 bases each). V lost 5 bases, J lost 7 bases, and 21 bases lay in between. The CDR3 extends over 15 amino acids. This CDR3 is CASSLGPGTVGEQYF. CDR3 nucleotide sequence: TGTGCCAGCAGTCTCGGCCCCGGGACCGTGGGAGAGCAGTACTTC.

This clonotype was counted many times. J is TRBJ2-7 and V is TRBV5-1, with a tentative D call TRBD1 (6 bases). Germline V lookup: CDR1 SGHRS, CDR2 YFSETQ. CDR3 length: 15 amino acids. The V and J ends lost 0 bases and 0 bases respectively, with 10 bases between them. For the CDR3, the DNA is TGCGCCAGCAGCTTGGACGGGACATACTCCTACGAGCAGTACTTC. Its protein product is CASSLDGTYSYEQYF.

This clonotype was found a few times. The CDR3 sequence: CASSHPREEHLLTGELFF. As DNA, the CDR3 is TGCGCCAGCAGCCATCCCAGGGAGGAACACTTACTCACCGGGGAGCTGTTTTTT. This sequence joins TRBV4-1 and TRBJ2-2; D might be TRBD2 (6 bases). The germline V and J ends were trimmed by 3 bases and 4 bases, with 21 bases remaining between them. Per germline, CDR1 MGHRA and CDR2 YSYEKL. The CDR3 runs to 18 residues.

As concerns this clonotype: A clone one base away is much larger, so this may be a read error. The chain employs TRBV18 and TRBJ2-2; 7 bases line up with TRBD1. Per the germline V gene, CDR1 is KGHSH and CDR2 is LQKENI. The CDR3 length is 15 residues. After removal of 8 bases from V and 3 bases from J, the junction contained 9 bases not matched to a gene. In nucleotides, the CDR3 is TGTGCCAGCACACTCTCCGGGACAGACACCGGGGAGCTGTTTTTT. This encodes CASTLSGTDTGELFF.

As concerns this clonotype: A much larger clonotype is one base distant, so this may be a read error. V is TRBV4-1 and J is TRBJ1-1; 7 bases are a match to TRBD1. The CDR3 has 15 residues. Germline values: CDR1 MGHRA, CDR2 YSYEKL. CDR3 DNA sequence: TGCGCCAGCTGCCACCCCGGGACAGCATACACTGAAGCTTTCTTT. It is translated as CASCHPGTAYTEAFF.

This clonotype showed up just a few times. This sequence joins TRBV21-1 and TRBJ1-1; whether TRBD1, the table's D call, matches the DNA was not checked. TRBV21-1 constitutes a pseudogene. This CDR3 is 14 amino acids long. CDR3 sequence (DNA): TGTGCCAGCACCTCACAGGGGGAATGTACTGAAGCTTTCTTT. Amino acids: CASTSQGECTEAFF.